The 11 T cell receptor beta chains reported below all come from one sample, sequenced in a study of blood T cell repertoires in COVID-19. Sequencing was performed with immunoSEQ multiplex PCR; in TCRdb, only in-frame clones are kept and a portion is missing. The sample consists of about 160,000 clones, less than 90% of them appearing once. Sequences were obtained from PBMCs or T cells enriched from blood (not recorded which). The receptor source for this set is a woman aged 45-65 years who had recovered from COVID-19.

The CDR3 spells CASSISPGQGANIQYF. CDR3 sequence (DNA): TGTGCCAGTAGTATATCCCCAGGACAGGGGGCGAACATTCAGTACTTC. The chain carries TRBV19 and TRBJ2-4, with TRBD1 matching 11 bases. J lost 7 bases, V lost 2 bases, and 7 bases had no gene match. Germline lookup yields CDR1 LNHDA and CDR2 SQIVND (reference sequence). The CDR3 runs to 16 residues.

The CDR3 DNA reads as TGTGCCAGCAGCAGACTAGAATACTACAATGAGCAGTTCTTC. Translated: CASSRLEYYNEQFF. The chain combines TRBV14 with TRBJ2-1, with a possible D match to TRBD2 (6 bases). V was clipped by 5 bases and J by 3 bases, with 11 bases between them. Looked up from germline, CDR1 is SGHDN and CDR2 is FVKESK. The CDR3 has 14 residues. Based on the CDR3 plus reference TRBV14 and TRBJ2-1, the full variable domain is EAGVTQFPSHSVIEKGQTVTLRCDPISGHDNLYWYRRVMGKEIKFLLHFVKESKQDESGMPNNRFLAERTGGTYSTLKVQPAELEDSGVYFCASSRLEYYNEQFFGPGTRLTVL.

V is TRBV6-5 and J is TRBJ1-2; D may be TRBD1 (6 bases). CDR1 is MNHEY, CDR2 SVGAGI, per germline. The CDR3 contains 14 residues. V was shortened by 1 base and J by 8 bases, with 14 bases between the two germline ends. DNA of the CDR3: TGTGCCAGCAGTTACTTACAGGGAAGGGAGGGCTACACCTTC. Translating it yields CASSYLQGREGYTF.

The gene calls are TRBV5-1 and TRBJ2-7; 13 nucleotides align to TRBD2. This CDR3 contains 18 residues. CDR1 is SGHRS, CDR2 YFSETQ, per germline. V shed 0 bases and J 0 bases; nucleotides not matched to a gene: 6. The CDR3 protein is CASSLAWTSGRSSYEQYF. DNA for the CDR3: TGCGCCAGCAGCTTGGCCTGGACTAGCGGGAGAAGCTCCTACGAGCAGTACTTC. The full variable domain, its missing parts supplied by reference TRBV5-1 and TRBJ2-7, is KAGVTQTPRYLIKTRGQQVTLSCSPISGHRSVSWYQQTPGQGLQFLFEYFSETQRNKGNFPGRFSGRQFSNSRSEMNVSTLELGDSALYLCASSLAWTSGRSSYEQYFGPGTRLTVT.

V usage is TRBV18 and J usage is TRBJ2-1; 7 bases are a match to TRBD1. CDR1 and CDR2 from the germline V gene are KGHSH and LQKENI. V lost 4 bases, J lost 0 bases, and 6 bases stayed unmatched. This CDR3 region has 16 residues. The CDR3 here is CASSQTQGTSYNEQFF. The CDR3, as DNA: TGTGCCAGCTCACAAACACAGGGGACCTCCTACAATGAGCAGTTCTTC.

The rearrangement uses TRBV15 and TRBJ2-3, with a tentative D call TRBD2 (6 bases). The germline V and J ends were trimmed by 2 bases and 5 bases, with 14 bases remaining between them. The CDR3 runs to 15 residues. Germline assignment: CDR1 LNHNV and CDR2 YYDKDF (reference sequence). The CDR3 loop is CATSRNPLAQDTQYF. The CDR3 DNA reads TGTGCCACCAGCAGAAATCCTCTAGCGCAAGATACGCAGTATTTT. Complete variable domain (other parts from reference TRBV15 and TRBJ2-3): DAMVIQNPRYQVTQFGKPVTLSCSQTLNHNVMYWYQQKSSQAPKLLFHYYDKDFNNEADTPDNFQSRRPNTSFCFLDIRSPGLGDTAMYLCATSRNPLAQDTQYFGPGTRLTVL.

CDR3 nucleotide sequence: TGTGCCAGCGAAATGACAGGGAACTCCTACGAGCAGTACTTC. Translated, it gives CASEMTGNSYEQYF. The chain combines TRBV28 with TRBJ2-7, with 7 bases lining up with TRBD1. V was pared by 8 bases and J by 0 bases, with 7 bases of the junction left unmatched. This CDR3 is 14 amino acids long. Germline values: CDR1 MDHEN, CDR2 SYDVKM.

V and J are TRBV5-1 and TRBJ2-5; TRBD1 agrees at 9 bases. The germline gives CDR1 SGHRS, CDR2 YFSETQ. The CDR3 contains 17 residues. Losses at the gene ends were 1 base for V and 3 bases for J; bases not matched to a gene: 10. CDR3 loop: CASSLTGGADREETQYF. Here the CDR3 DNA reads TGCGCCAGCAGCTTGACAGGGGGCGCGGATCGGGAAGAGACCCAGTACTTC.

The rearrangement links TRBV2 to TRBJ2-7; 10 nucleotides line up with TRBD1. The CDR3 consists of 15 residues. The germline V gene has CDR1 SNHLY and CDR2 FYNNEI. Trimming removed 3 bases from V and 2 bases from J; junction bases left unmatched: 4. The CDR3 coding sequence is TGTGCCAGCAGTGACCAGGGACAGGGGACCTACGAGCAGTACTTC. Protein: CASSDQGQGTYEQYF.

This clone was counted once. The rearrangement links TRBV29-1 to TRBJ2-7, with 8 bases aligning to TRBD1. CDR1 and CDR2 (germline): SQVTM, ANQGSEA. The V gene end was trimmed by 7 bases and the J gene end by 4 bases; junction bases not matched to a gene: 9. This CDR3 has 13 residues. CDR3 coding DNA: TGCAGCGCCCAAGCCAGGGGGCTATACGAGCAGTACTTC. Its translation is CSAQARGLYEQYF.

The chain joins TRBV3-1 (or the pseudogene TRBV3-2) to TRBJ2-1; D is ambiguous. The germline gives CDR1 LGHDT, CDR2 YNNKEL (reference sequence). V dropped 2 bases and J dropped 8 bases, with 10 bases sitting between them. CDR3 length equals 13 residues. The DNA of the CDR3 is TGTGCCAGCAGCCAATTGCAGGTGGATGAGCAGTTCTTC. Amino acids: CASSQLQVDEQFF.